This T cell receptor beta chain was observed in a study of shared clonotypes between healthy human individuals (TCRdb year 2020). With respect to the entire study: The cohort comprised two women and a few men aged 18 to 49 years. To increase sequencing depth and limit assay-specific biases, different laboratories used diverse techniques to prepare libraries and sequence TCR repertoires. To estimate repertoire size and how much clonotypes are shared between individuals, the study performed deep sequencing of blood TCR repertoires from a handful of healthy adults. Per donor, three plates each were used for CD4 naive and CD4 memory, two for CD8 naive, and one for CD8 memory. Per donor, leukapheresis produced somewhere between about 0.94 and 9 billion PBMCs. Overall results and qualifications from the work: Compared with non-shared clonotypes, the clonotypes found in all four sorted-subset donors had higher generation probabilities. Rarefaction of sorted-subset datasets indicated incomplete sequencing despite the large sequencing depth. Estimated clonotype richness was generally larger for naive than for memory subsets. Because the study included a small number of donors, the genetic and exposure-history diversity represented was limited. Pairwise subsampling indicated that sequencing depth was expected to affect the degree of clonotype sharing among donors. When a handful of donors were compared, the shared fraction of clonotypes was approximately 5% for naive CD4, 3% to 4% for naive CD8, 2.3% for memory CD4, and 0.35% to 0.4% for memory CD8. Only blood was sampled, and tissue TCR repertoires likely differ from those in blood.

Using the deep immunoSEQ assay, TCR CDR3 regions were amplified from genomic DNA by multiplex PCR. For each cell subset, the extracted genomic DNA was distributed evenly across all wells of several immunoSEQ 96-well plates, and each plate served as one replicate. For sorted subsets, each replicate PCR was loaded with approximately 0.2 ug genomic DNA, equivalent to 25,000 to 30,000 T cell genomes. Purified libraries were measured with a Qubit 3.0 fluorometer, size-checked on a Bioanalyzer 2100, and measured again with the KAPA Library Quantification kit. Each immunoSEQ 96-well plate was sequenced on its own single-read 150-cycle Illumina NextSeq 550 flow cell. Concerning the study's data processing: Because the immunoSEQ output included only junctional sequences and no quality scores, the filtering could not be the same as the filtering used for full-length reads. To assign V/J genes and CDR3, sequences were annotated using PyIR, a Python wrapper for IgBLAST v1.9, with IMGT germline references. Reads were filtered out if the reads had weak V/J assignments (E-value above 1e-6), no CDR3, stop codons, out-of-frame junctions, or ambiguous translated residues. V3J clonotypes were defined as sequences sharing the same inferred V gene, J gene, and CDR3 amino acid sequence. The percentage overlap between two repertoires was calculated by dividing the number of shared unique clonotypes by the size of the smaller repertoire. RTK rarefaction, the Chao1 estimator, and Recon v2.1 estimates of unobserved clonotypes were used to assess repertoire richness. OLGA was used to compute generation probabilities for all TCRbeta clonotypes that the gDNA method yielded from a handful of donors. TCRdb limited this immuneACCESS table to in-frame rearrangements with V and J called. A share of clones is missing; checked studies link under half to unresolved V genes, and the rest is unexplained. For V, J and clone size, that table is used; D and trimming come from the DNA. The sample profile shows under 2,000,000 clones; about 95% of them were found once. The top ten clones comprise roughly 1.2% of the sample.

For the CD8 naive samples, CD45RO-negative cells were positively selected for CCR7, yielding a CD45RA+CCR7+ population from which TemRA cells were excluded. Healthy HIV-negative adults with no recently reported acute infections or vaccinations were included as donors. Every donor was a Caucasian adult residing in Nashville, Tennessee, USA. Blood was collected by leukapheresis, and PBMCs were isolated by Ficoll-Histopaque density gradient centrifugation and then cryopreserved in liquid nitrogen vapor phase. Analytical flow cytometry was used to check the purity and quantity of each magnetically sorted T cell population. Each sorted fraction had its genomic DNA isolated and then quantified by UV absorbance on a Nanodrop 2000c. A note on this clone: The antigen this receptor binds is unknown. Base qualities were left out, and no much larger clone turns up one base away.

Unmatched junction bases come to 8, with V trimmed by 4 bases and J by 5 bases. From cysteine to phenylalanine, the CDR3 is 15 amino acids long. Only the CDR3 DNA stays, 45 bases, in frame from base 1. Reading the germline V gene gives CDR1 MGHRA and CDR2 YSYEKL. Specimen: naive CD8+ T cells sorted from blood. In light of the paper, this sample's cell subset or site label describes: CD45RA+CCR7+. The chain is made from TRBV4-1 and TRBJ2-1, with 7 bases aligning to TRBD2. This sequence originates from a man younger than 35 in good health. The CDR3 has the sequence CASSPRAGSNNEQFF. The sequenced DNA is TGCGCCAGCAGCCCTAGAGCGGGATCCAACAATGAGCAGTTCTTC.